This TCR beta chain stems from a study of T-cell memory formation after mild COVID-19. The V end lost 3 bases, the J end lost 0 bases, and 12 bases lay between the germline ends. The CDR3 spans 15 residues. Per germline, CDR1 SGHDT and CDR2 YYEEEE. This clonotype was picked up a small number of times. TCRdb passed the 5' RACE reads through MiXCR, listing each CDR3 protein once. The profile shows over 350,000 distinct CDR3 sequences, around a sixth of them singletons. The receptor was isolated from a man aged 18-30 years who had mild COVID-19 (a few samples of this study predate the infection). Cell type and time point are not known. The rearrangement links TRBV5-6 to TRBJ1-1; the D gene is possibly TRBD1 (6 bases). The sequenced sample was PBMCs or a T cell subset sorted from them (not recorded which). The CDR3 is CASSSLDRMNTEAFF. DNA for the CDR3: TGTGCCAGCAGCTCACTCGACAGGATGAACACTGAAGCTTTCTTT.